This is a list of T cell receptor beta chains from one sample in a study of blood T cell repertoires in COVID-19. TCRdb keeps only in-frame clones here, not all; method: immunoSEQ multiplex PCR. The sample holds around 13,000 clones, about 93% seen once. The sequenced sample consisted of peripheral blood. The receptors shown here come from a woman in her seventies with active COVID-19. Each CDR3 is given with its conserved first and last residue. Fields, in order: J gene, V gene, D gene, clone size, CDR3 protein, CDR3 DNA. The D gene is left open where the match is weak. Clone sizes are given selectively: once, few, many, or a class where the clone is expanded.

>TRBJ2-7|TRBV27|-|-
CATGQGGGEQYF
TGTGCCACCGGGCAGGGGGGTGGCGAGCAGTACTTC
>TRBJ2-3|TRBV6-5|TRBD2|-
CASSSNGLAAPNTQYF
TGTGCCAGCAGTTCAAACGGACTAGCGGCACCTAATACGCAGTATTTT
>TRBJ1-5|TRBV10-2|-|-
CASSGGLQPQHF
TGCGCCAGCAGTGGAGGGTTACAGCCCCAGCATTTT
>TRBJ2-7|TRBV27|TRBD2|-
CASSFSGPAYEQYF
TGTGCCAGCAGTTTTAGCGGGCCCGCCTACGAGCAGTACTTC
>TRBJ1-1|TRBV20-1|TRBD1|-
CSASPQGLAEAFF
TGCAGTGCTAGTCCACAGGGGCTGGCGGAAGCTTTCTTT
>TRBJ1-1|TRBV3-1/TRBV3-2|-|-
CASSVRGGAEAFF
TGTGCCAGCAGCGTTCGTGGAGGGGCTGAAGCTTTCTTT
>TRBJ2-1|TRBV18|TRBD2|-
CASSPPGQGGAERQFF
TGTGCCAGCTCACCCCCCGGGCAGGGAGGGGCCGAGAGGCAGTTCTTC
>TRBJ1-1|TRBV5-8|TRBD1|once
CASSLAGQGSEAFF
TGTGCCAGCAGCTTGGCGGGACAGGGGTCTGAAGCTTTCTTT
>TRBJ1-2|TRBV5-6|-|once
CASSPQTDYYGYTF
TGTGCCAGCAGCCCTCAGACAGACTACTATGGCTACACCTTC
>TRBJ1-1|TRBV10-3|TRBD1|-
CAIRGTGPPEAFF
TGTGCCATCAGGGGGACAGGACCGCCTGAAGCTTTCTTT
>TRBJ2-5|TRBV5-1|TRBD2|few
CASSFGLAGRETQYF
TGCGCCAGCAGCTTTGGACTAGCGGGTAGGGAGACCCAGTACTTC
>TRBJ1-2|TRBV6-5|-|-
CASSSTGNYGYTF
TGTGCCAGCAGTTCAACAGGCAACTATGGCTACACCTTC
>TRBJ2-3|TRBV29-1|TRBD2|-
CSARGSAGGTDTQYF
TGCAGCGCCCGTGGCTCGGCGGGAGGGACAGATACGCAGTATTTT
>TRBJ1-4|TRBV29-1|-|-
CSVISGDNEKLFF
TGCAGCGTTATCTCAGGGGATAATGAAAAACTGTTTTTT
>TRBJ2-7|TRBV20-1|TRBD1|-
CSALDRAGQYF
TGCAGTGCCCTGGACAGGGCTGGGCAGTACTTC
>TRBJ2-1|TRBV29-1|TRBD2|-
CSVDGTRGNEQFF
TGCAGCGTTGACGGGACTAGAGGCAATGAGCAGTTCTTC